The source of this TCR beta chain is a study of cytomegalovirus exposure and HLA in healthy donors. The PCR employed 60 Vbeta primers together with 13 Jbeta primers. Profiled with immunoSEQ multiplex PCR; TCRdb holds only in-frame clones, not every one. Seen here are under 130,000 clones, approximately 70% observed once, and the top ten hold around 3.9%. Germline CDR1 SGHRS, CDR2 YFSETQ. The CDR3 is 12 amino acids. V dropped 1 base and J dropped 6 bases, with 7 bases sitting between them. Whole-study findings and limits: Judged likely to be a sequencing artifact was a cluster of highly shared sequence variants.

Regarding this clone: Its target is not known.

The chain recombines TRBV5-1 with TRBJ1-1; D not resolved. The specimen sequenced was PBMCs. The TCR originated in a man aged 25-40 years in good health and CMV-seropositive. The CDR3 bases are TGCGCCAGCAGCTTGTCCGGGGCTGAAGCTTTCTTT. Translation gives CASSLSGAEAFF.